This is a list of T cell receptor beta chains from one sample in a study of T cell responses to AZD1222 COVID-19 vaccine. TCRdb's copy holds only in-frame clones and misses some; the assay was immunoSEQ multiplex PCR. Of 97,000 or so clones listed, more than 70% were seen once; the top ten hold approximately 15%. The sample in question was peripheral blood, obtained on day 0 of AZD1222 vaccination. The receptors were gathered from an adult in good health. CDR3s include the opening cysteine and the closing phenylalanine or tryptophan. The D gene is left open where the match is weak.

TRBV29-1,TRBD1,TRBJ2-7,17,TGCAGCGTTGATACTGGACAGGGGGCGTTTCAGGGCAACGAGCAGTACTTC,CSVDTGQGAFQGNEQYF
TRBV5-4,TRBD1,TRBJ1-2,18,TGTGCCAGCAGCGACTCCGGGAAAAGACAGGGGCCCATTGGAGGCTACACCTTC,CASSDSGKRQGPIGGYTF
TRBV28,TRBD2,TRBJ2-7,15,TGTGCCAGCAGTTCCTTAGCGGGAAAATCCTACGAGCAGTACTTC,CASSSLAGKSYEQYF
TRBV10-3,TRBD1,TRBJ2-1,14,TGTGCCATAGGGACAGGGGGCGATCTAGGTGAGCAGTTCTTC,CAIGTGGDLGEQFF
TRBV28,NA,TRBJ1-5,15,TGTGCCAGCAGTTTATCTGTGGGTCCCCAGGGGCCCCAGCATTTT,CASSLSVGPQGPQHF
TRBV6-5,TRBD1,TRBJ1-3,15,TGTGCCAGCAGTCAGGACAGGGGAGCTGGAAACACCATATATTTT,CASSQDRGAGNTIYF
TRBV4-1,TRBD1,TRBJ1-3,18,TGCGCCAGCAGCCAATCTAGAAACAGGGGAAATTCTGGAAACACCATATATTTT,CASSQSRNRGNSGNTIYF
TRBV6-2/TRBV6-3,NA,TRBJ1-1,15,TGTGCCAGCAGTGACCCCAGGGTCGGGAACACTGAAGCTTTCTTT,CASSDPRVGNTEAFF
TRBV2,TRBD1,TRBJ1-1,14,TGTGCCAGCAGCGGACAGGGTTTTCACACTGAAGCTTTCTTT,CASSGQGFHTEAFF
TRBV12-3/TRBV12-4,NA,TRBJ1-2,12,TGTGCCAGCAGTTTTGAGGGGTATGGCTACACCTTC,CASSFEGYGYTF
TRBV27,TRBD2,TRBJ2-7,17,TGTGCCAGCAGTTTATCTGGACTAGCGGGAGGCTCCTACGAGCAGTACTTC,CASSLSGLAGGSYEQYF